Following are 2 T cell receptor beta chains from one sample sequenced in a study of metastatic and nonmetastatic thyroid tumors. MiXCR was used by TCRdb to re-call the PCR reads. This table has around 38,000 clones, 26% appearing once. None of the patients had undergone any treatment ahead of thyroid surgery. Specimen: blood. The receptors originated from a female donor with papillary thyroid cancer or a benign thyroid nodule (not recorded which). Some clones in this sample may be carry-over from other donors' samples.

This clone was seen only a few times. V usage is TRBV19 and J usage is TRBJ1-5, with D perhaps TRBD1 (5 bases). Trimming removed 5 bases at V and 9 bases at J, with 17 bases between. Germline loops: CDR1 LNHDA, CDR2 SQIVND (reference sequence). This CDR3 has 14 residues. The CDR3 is CASSWGRGELPQHF. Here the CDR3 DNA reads TGTGCCAGTAGTTGGGGGAGGGGAGAGTTGCCCCAGCATTTT.

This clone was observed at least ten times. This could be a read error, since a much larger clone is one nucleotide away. CDR3 region: CVSSLESLHRTSSGNTIYF. CDR3 in DNA: TGTGTCAGCAGCTTAGAGTCGTTACACCGTACAAGCTCTGGAAACACCATATATTTT. The chain is built from TRBV11-2 and TRBJ1-3; D is unclear. CDR3 length: 19 residues. Per the germline V gene, CDR1 is SGHAT and CDR2 is FQNNGV.